Below, 24 T cell receptor beta chains from the same sample are listed, as sequenced in a study of radiation and T cells in renal cell carcinoma. Time point meaning: baseline pretreatment blood. Treatment in this sample: 15 Gy SBRT to primary tumor, nephrectomy 4 weeks later. This table comes from immunoSEQ multiplex PCR, and its TCRdb copy is limited to in-frame clones, with some not included. The data show about 160,000 clones, with roughly nine tenths seen just once and 3.5% to 5% held by the top ten. This specimen was blood, taken from a patient whose treatment included radiotherapy and nephrectomy. These receptors originate from a woman aged 70-85 years with renal cell carcinoma.

Here the CDR3 DNA reads TGTGCCAGCAGCCGCGGACTAGCGGGGGAGAGCTCCTACAATGAGCAGTTCTTC. Protein: CASSRGLAGESSYNEQFF. The V and J genes are TRBV5-4 and TRBJ2-1; the match to TRBD2 covers 13 bases. There are 18 residues in the CDR3. Germline V gene sequence: CDR1 SGHNT, CDR2 YYREEE (reference sequence). The trim removed 4 bases at V and 0 bases at J, leaving 7 bases unmatched.

The count of this clone is one. This chain joins TRBV7-2 and TRBJ1-1, with unresolved D. The CDR3 sequence is 14 residues long. Germline loops: CDR1 SGHTA, CDR2 FQGNSA. V was cut by 5 bases and J by 4 bases, with 14 bases left in between. The CDR3 sequence: CASSRHGGLTEAFF. DNA for the CDR3: TGTGCCAGCAGCCGCCACGGCGGGCTCACTGAAGCTTTCTTT.

The gene calls are TRBV5-1 and TRBJ1-3, with a possible D match to TRBD1 (6 bases). Germline CDR1 SGHRS, CDR2 YFSETQ. V gave up 0 bases and J gave up 11 bases, with 12 bases separating them. This CDR3 has 13 residues. CDR3 residues: CASSLGQARPIYF. The CDR3, as DNA: TGCGCCAGCAGCTTGGGACAGGCCCGGCCCATATATTTT.

The rearrangement links TRBV6-1 to TRBJ1-1; 8 bases map to TRBD1. Per the germline V gene, CDR1 is MNHNS and CDR2 is SASEGT. CDR3 size: 16 residues. Trimming at V came to 1 base and at J to 3 bases, leaving 7 bases not matched to a gene. The CDR3 coding sequence is TGTGCCAGCAGTGAAGATCCCAGGGGGCTGGACACTGAAGCTTTCTTT. Translation: CASSEDPRGLDTEAFF.

This CDR3 reads CASSLDATYEQYF. The CDR3 nucleotides read TGCGCCAGCAGCTTGGACGCAACCTACGAGCAGTACTTC. The genes are TRBV5-1 and TRBJ2-7; D is unclear. CDR3 length: 13 amino acids. The germline V and J ends were trimmed by 0 bases and 2 bases, with 6 bases remaining between them. Germline values: CDR1 SGHRS, CDR2 YFSETQ.

The chain couples TRBV6-6 to TRBJ2-2; 9 bases match TRBD1. The CDR3 is 15 residues long. Trimming took 5 bases from V and 5 from J; bases not matched to a gene: 6. Per the germline V gene, CDR1 is MNHNY and CDR2 is SVGAGI (reference sequence). The CDR3 here is CASSTGTGHTGELFF. Written as DNA, the CDR3 is TGTGCCAGCAGTACGGGGACAGGGCATACCGGGGAGCTGTTTTTT.

The rearrangement links TRBV11-1 to TRBJ2-1; D is perhaps TRBD2 (5 bases). The CDR3 contains 14 residues. The V end was cut by 7 bases, the J end by 8 bases, with 18 bases between. Germline CDR1 SGHAT, CDR2 FQDESV (reference sequence). Written as DNA, the CDR3 is TGTGCCAGCACCGATGGTGATAGTAGCGATGAGCAGTTCTTC. Translation gives CASTDGDSSDEQFF.

The chain links TRBV18 to TRBJ2-6; 7 bases map to TRBD1. V lost 3 bases and J lost 2; bases outside the gene matches: 13. Per germline, CDR1 KGHSH and CDR2 LQKENI. The CDR3 length is 19 residues. The CDR3 DNA follows: TGTGCCAGCTCACCGCTGGGACAGACAATTTTCCCTGGGGCCAACGTCCTGACTTTC. Protein sequence: CASSPLGQTIFPGANVLTF. The full variable domain, completed using reference TRBV18 and TRBJ2-6, is NAGVMQNPRHLVRRRGQEARLRCSPMKGHSHVYWYRQLPEEGLKFMVYLQKENIIDESGMPKERFSAEFPKEGPSILRIQQVVRGDSAAYFCASSPLGQTIFPGANVLTFGAGSRLTVL.

J is TRBJ2-5 and V is TRBV2; 7 positions match TRBD1. CDR3 length: 12 amino acids. With V trimmed by 10 bases and J by 2 bases, 4 bases remained unmatched. Germline V CDR1 and CDR2: SNHLY, FYNNEI. DNA for the CDR3: TGTGCCACGGGACAGTCTCAAGAGACCCAGTACTTC. It translates to CATGQSQETQYF.

This chain connects TRBV5-1 to TRBJ2-3; no clear D. The CDR3 length is 14 residues. CDR1 SGHRS and CDR2 YFSETQ come from the germline V gene. V lost 7 bases to trimming and J lost 1 base, with 13 bases between them. CDR3 nucleotides: TGCGCCAGCCGAAATCTCGAGGGCACAGATACGCAGTATTTT. Amino acid sequence: CASRNLEGTDTQYF. Full variable domain (rest looked up from reference TRBV5-1 and TRBJ2-3): KAGVTQTPRYLIKTRGQQVTLSCSPISGHRSVSWYQQTPGQGLQFLFEYFSETQRNKGNFPGRFSGRQFSNSRSEMNVSTLELGDSALYLCASRNLEGTDTQYFGPGTRLTVL.

This clone turned up a few times. The CDR3 DNA is TGTGCCAGCACTCCGGGACAGGGAATTTTCAGTGAAGCTTTCTTT. It is translated as CASTPGQGIFSEAFF. The J gene is TRBJ1-1, the V gene TRBV6-5, with 9 nucleotides matching TRBD1. Germline CDR1 is MNHEY and CDR2 is SVGAGI. V was clipped by 7 bases and J by 7 bases; unmatched bases: 13. This CDR3 region has 15 residues.

V and J are TRBV6-1 and TRBJ1-3; D is unclear. V lost 5 bases and J lost 1, with 6 bases in between. The CDR3 runs 13 residues. Germline V gives CDR1 MNHNS, CDR2 SASEGT. The CDR3 nucleotides read TGTGCCAGCAGTAACCCGTCTGGAAACACCATATATTTT. Its translation: CASSNPSGNTIYF.

This clone was detected a few times. V is TRBV7-9 and J is TRBJ1-1; D is unresolved. Germline loops: CDR1 SEHNR, CDR2 FQNEAQ (reference sequence). CDR3 size: 14 residues. V was shortened by 2 bases and J by 0 bases, with 7 bases between the two germline ends. CDR3 nucleotide sequence: TGTGCCAGCAGCTTAACGGGGATGAACACTGAAGCTTTCTTT. It translates to CASSLTGMNTEAFF.

V usage is TRBV28 and J usage is TRBJ1-2; D unclear. V lost 5 bases and J lost 8, with 12 bases in between. The CDR3 covers 12 residues. CDR1 is MDHEN and CDR2 is SYDVKM in the germline V gene. The CDR3, as DNA: TGTGCCAGCAGTCCTGAGTCGAGGGGCTACACCTTC. Residues: CASSPESRGYTF.

For this clone: Other DNA variants within this sample encode the same CDR3. The chain couples TRBV5-1 to TRBJ2-3; D remains unclear. The CDR3 sequence is 13 residues long. The V end lost 2 bases, the J end lost 1 base, and 5 bases lay between the germline ends. Germline assignment: CDR1 SGHRS and CDR2 YFSETQ. The CDR3 loop is CASSFGRTDTQYF. The CDR3 DNA follows: TGCGCCAGCAGCTTCGGGCGCACAGATACGCAGTATTTT.

The chain employs TRBV30 and TRBJ1-5, with TRBD1 matching over 7 bases. The CDR3 totals 14 residues. J was trimmed by 6 bases and V by 2 bases; bases with no gene match: 7. CDR1 and CDR2 (germline): GTSNPN, SVGIG (reference sequence). CDR3 residues: CAWSIQGPRQPQHF. CDR3 in DNA: TGTGCCTGGAGTATACAGGGGCCCCGTCAGCCCCAGCATTTT.

This chain connects TRBV30 to TRBJ1-5, with 11 bases identical to TRBD1. Losses at the gene ends were 7 bases for V and 0 bases for J; bases not matched to a gene: 2. CDR1 and CDR2 (germline): GTSNPN, SVGIG (reference sequence). This CDR3 region has 14 residues. The CDR3 coding sequence is TGTGCCTCGGGACAGGGGGTTAGCAATCAGCCCCAGCATTTT. Residues: CASGQGVSNQPQHF.

V is TRBV7-9 and J is TRBJ2-1; D may match TRBD1 or TRBD2 (5 bases each). V was pared by 6 bases and J by 0 bases, with 18 bases between. The CDR3 has 17 amino acids. Germline V gives CDR1 SEHNR, CDR2 FQNEAQ (reference sequence). CDR3 residues: CASRNPPRESSYNEQFF. CDR3 nucleotides: TGTGCCAGCAGGAATCCTCCCAGGGAGAGCTCCTACAATGAGCAGTTCTTC.

The rearrangement joins TRBV5-5 to TRBJ1-6; no firm D call. V gave up 1 base and J gave up 8 bases, with 10 bases separating them. The CDR3 spans 14 residues. CDR1 is SGHKS and CDR2 is YYEKEE in the germline V gene (reference sequence). The chain's CDR3 is CASSLRVQDSPLHF. The CDR3 nucleotides are TGTGCCAGCAGCTTGCGGGTCCAAGATTCACCCCTCCACTTT.

The rearrangement joins TRBV11-3 to TRBJ2-3; D ambiguous. This CDR3 spans 16 amino acids. Germline CDR1 reads SGHNT; CDR2 reads YENEEA. V was trimmed by 1 base and J by 1 base, leaving 12 bases between them. The CDR3 protein is CASSLVGSKGTDTQYF. The CDR3 DNA follows: TGTGCCAGCAGCTTAGTGGGTAGTAAAGGCACAGATACGCAGTATTTT.

This clone occurred a few times. The chain has TRBV27 and TRBJ2-2, with no clear D. The germline V and J ends were trimmed by 10 bases and 1 base, with 16 bases remaining between them. This CDR3 comprises 15 residues. From germline, CDR1 is MNHEY and CDR2 SMNVEV (reference sequence). The CDR3: CATAPSWLNTGELFF. The CDR3 coding sequence is TGTGCCACGGCCCCAAGCTGGTTGAACACCGGGGAGCTGTTTTTT.

Note on this clone: Within the sample, other DNA sequences also encode this same CDR3. This sequence joins TRBV19 and TRBJ1-1; D not resolved. This CDR3 is 13 amino acids long. Per germline, CDR1 LNHDA and CDR2 SQIVND (reference sequence). V was shortened by 3 bases and J by 4 bases, with 9 bases between the two germline ends. In nucleotides, the CDR3 is TGTGCCAGTAGTATTCGTACGGGCACTGAAGCTTTCTTT. Translating it yields CASSIRTGTEAFF.

This clone appeared a few times. V usage is TRBV7-2 and J usage is TRBJ2-1; either TRBD1 or TRBD2 may supply D (6 bases each). Trimming shortened V by 6 bases and J by 3 bases, and 18 bases separated the two germline ends. CDR3 length equals 16 residues. Germline lookup yields CDR1 SGHTA and CDR2 FQGNSA. In DNA form, the CDR3 reads TGTGCCAGCAGTTCCCGGGACGGGGGCATCTACAATGAGCAGTTCTTC. This translates into CASSSRDGGIYNEQFF.

The CDR3 DNA reads TGTGCCAGCAGCCCACGTTACAGGGAAAACGAGCAGTACTTC. It translates to CASSPRYRENEQYF. V usage is TRBV28 and J usage is TRBJ2-7, with a weak D call TRBD1 (6 bases). V lost 6 bases, J lost 5 bases, and 17 bases lay in between. The CDR3 sequence is 14 residues long. The germline CDR1 and CDR2 sequences are MDHEN and SYDVKM.